These 32 T cell receptor beta chains originate from one sample sequenced in a study of T cell responses to AZD1222 COVID-19 vaccine. The data were produced by immunoSEQ multiplex PCR, yet TCRdb's version contains in-frame clones alone and is incomplete. This sample has more than 85,000 clones; roughly 89% occur once, and the top ten carry around 45%. Sequenced here: peripheral blood, sampled 28 days after the second AZD1222 dose. Receptors were obtained from an adult who received the AZD1222 COVID-19 vaccine.

The CDR3 loop is CASSFSGLATDTQYF. As DNA, the CDR3 is TGCGCCAGCAGCTTCTCAGGACTAGCGACAGATACGCAGTATTTT. The chain carries TRBV5-1 and TRBJ2-3; TRBD2 matches 9 bases. V was pared by 2 bases and J by 3 bases, with 4 bases of the junction left unmatched. Germline CDR1 reads SGHRS; CDR2 reads YFSETQ. CDR3 length: 15 amino acids.

This chain connects TRBV7-9 to TRBJ1-4; tentative D call: TRBD1 (5 bases). There are 14 residues in the CDR3. Germline V gene lookup returns CDR1 SEHNR and CDR2 FQNEAQ (reference sequence). With 1 base removed from V and 6 bases from J, the gap between germline ends came to 9 bases. CDR3 sequence (DNA): TGTGCCAGCAGCTTAGGGCAGGGTTATGAAAAACTGTTTTTT. Translation gives CASSLGQGYEKLFF.

The V gene is TRBV5-1, the J gene TRBJ1-2; 7 nucleotides agree with TRBD1. J was trimmed by 8 bases and V by 3 bases; bases with no gene match: 10. CDR1 SGHRS and CDR2 YFSETQ come from the germline V gene. The CDR3 runs 14 residues. The CDR3 sequence: CASSSSGRGDGYTF. CDR3 coding DNA: TGCGCCAGCAGCTCTTCTGGCAGGGGGGACGGCTACACCTTC.

The CDR3 bases are TGTGCCAGCAGTGAATTTGCAACAGGACCCTCTGGAAACACCATATATTTT. Translated: CASSEFATGPSGNTIYF. V usage is TRBV6-1 and J usage is TRBJ1-3, with D possibly matching TRBD1 (5 bases). Trimming cost V 2 bases and J 0 bases, with 14 bases left between them. Germline assignment: CDR1 MNHNS and CDR2 SASEGT. The CDR3 runs 17 residues.

This clone appeared once. The CDR3 bases are TGTGCCAGCAGCCACCAGACTAGCGGGAGCGCGTATTTT. It specifies CASSHQTSGSAYF. This chain connects TRBV3-1 (or the pseudogene TRBV3-2) to TRBJ2-3; 12 nucleotides agree with TRBD2. Germline V gene sequence: CDR1 LGHDT, CDR2 YNNKEL (reference sequence). After removal of 3 bases from V and 14 bases from J, the junction contained 6 bases not matched to a gene. This CDR3 comprises 13 residues.

The rearrangement joins TRBV18 to TRBJ1-1; a possible D gene is TRBD1 (6 bases). The germline V and J ends were trimmed by 4 bases and 6 bases, with 12 bases remaining between them. Germline V gives CDR1 KGHSH, CDR2 LQKENI. The CDR3 is 13 amino acids. CDR3 region: CASSHRQAPEAFF. CDR3 sequence (DNA): TGTGCCAGCTCACACCGACAGGCCCCTGAAGCTTTCTTT. Using reference TRBV18 and TRBJ1-1 for the parts outside the CDR3, the full variable domain is NAGVMQNPRHLVRRRGQEARLRCSPMKGHSHVYWYRQLPEEGLKFMVYLQKENIIDESGMPKERFSAEFPKEGPSILRIQQVVRGDSAAYFCASSHRQAPEAFFGQGTRLTVV.

The chain employs TRBV27 and TRBJ2-7; D remains ambiguous. CDR1 and CDR2 from the germline V gene are MNHEY and SMNVEV (reference sequence). The CDR3 totals 15 residues. Trimming removed 5 bases at V and 0 bases at J, with 14 bases between. DNA for the CDR3: TGTGCCAGCAGTCGCAATCCCGGTAGCTCCTACGAGCAGTACTTC. Translated: CASSRNPGSSYEQYF.

The chain has TRBV6-5 and TRBJ2-1; D uncertain. Germline CDR1 and CDR2: MNHEY and SVGAGI. The CDR3 covers 11 residues. The ends were cut back, 9 bases at V and 10 bases at J, with 13 bases in the middle. In DNA form, the CDR3 reads TGTGCCAGGGGAACGTATGGGGAGCAGTTCTTC. Protein: CARGTYGEQFF.

The J gene is TRBJ1-2, the V gene TRBV6-5; D gene unclear. The V end was cut by 6 bases, the J end by 4 bases, with 15 bases between. Germline V gene data show CDR1 as MNHEY and CDR2 as SVGAGI. The CDR3 contains 14 residues. The CDR3 loop reads CASRDSGSLYGYTF. CDR3 DNA: TGTGCCAGCAGAGATTCCGGGTCCCTCTATGGCTACACCTTC.

CDR3 residues: CASSEVRGGTGELFF. The DNA for the CDR3 is TGTGCCAGCAGTGAAGTGCGGGGGGGCACCGGGGAGCTGTTTTTT. The chain carries TRBV6-1 and TRBJ2-2, with 9 bases identical to TRBD2. Germline loops: CDR1 MNHNS, CDR2 SASEGT. CDR3 length: 15 amino acids. V was clipped by 1 base and J by 4 bases; unmatched bases: 1.

CDR3 residues: CASSRRGSGRMDTQYF. DNA of the CDR3: TGTGCCAGCAGCCGACGGGGTAGCGGGAGGATGGATACGCAGTATTTT. This chain joins TRBV28 and TRBJ2-3; 10 bases agree with TRBD2. With 6 bases clipped from V and 6 bases from J, the junction kept 12 bases outside the gene matches. Germline values: CDR1 MDHEN, CDR2 SYDVKM. The CDR3 spans 16 residues.

J is TRBJ2-1 and V is TRBV6-5; no reliable D call. This CDR3 comprises 13 residues. CDR1 and CDR2 from the germline V gene are MNHEY and SVGAGI. V dropped 7 bases and J dropped 2 bases, with 9 bases sitting between them. The CDR3 region is CASKRTTYNEQFF. CDR3 DNA: TGTGCCAGCAAACGGACCACCTACAATGAGCAGTTCTTC.

The sample holds one count of this clone. The genes are TRBV7-2 and TRBJ2-7, with D perhaps matching TRBD2 (5 bases). Deletions cut 2 bases from V and 9 bases from J, with 20 bases between. The CDR3 loop spans 15 amino acids. The germline CDR1 and CDR2 sequences are SGHTA and FQGNSA. CDR3 in DNA: TGTGCCAGCAGCTTAATTTCACTAGTAGGCAGTACGCAGTACTTC. This codes for CASSLISLVGSTQYF.

The CDR3 region is CAWRVGAGVETQYF. The CDR3 region has the DNA TGTGCCTGGAGGGTAGGGGCTGGGGTGGAGACCCAGTACTTC. This chain links TRBV30 with TRBJ2-5, with D maybe TRBD1 (5 bases). Between the trimmed V and J ends, which lost 3 bases and 5 bases, there was a span of 16 bases. The CDR3 spans 14 residues. In germline, CDR1 is GTSNPN, CDR2 SVGIG (reference sequence). The full variable domain, rest sourced from reference TRBV30 and TRBJ2-5, is SQTIHQWPATLVQPVGSPLSLECTVEGTSNPNLYWYRQAAGRGLQLLFYSVGIGQISSEVPQNLSASRPQDRQFILSSKKLLLSDSGFYLCAWRVGAGVETQYFGPGTRLLVL.

This chain uses TRBV5-8 with TRBJ2-7; tentatively, D is TRBD2 (5 bases). V was trimmed by 5 bases and J by 6 bases, leaving 9 bases between them. The germline V gene encodes CDR1 SGHTS and CDR2 YDEGEE. The CDR3 totals 11 residues. CDR3 protein: CASSRGGEQYF. In nucleotides, the CDR3 is TGTGCCAGCAGTCGGGGTGGCGAGCAGTACTTC. The complete variable domain, with remaining parts taken from reference TRBV5-8 and TRBJ2-7, reads EAGVTQSPTHLIKTRGQQATLRCSPISGHTSVYWYQQALGLGLQFLLWYDEGEERNRGNFPPRFSGRQFPNYSSELNVNALELEDSALYLCASSRGGEQYFGPGTRLTVT.

The V gene is TRBV19, the J gene TRBJ1-2; 9 bases align to TRBD1. Germline trimming cut 4 bases from V and 8 bases from J; bases unmatched to any gene: 14. Looked up from germline, CDR1 is LNHDA and CDR2 is SQIVND (reference sequence). This CDR3 has 16 amino acids. The CDR3 region is CASSTRTTGGEGGYTF. As DNA, the CDR3 is TGTGCCAGTAGTACCCGGACGACAGGGGGAGAAGGGGGCTACACCTTC.

The J gene is TRBJ2-7, the V gene TRBV19; TRBD2 matches at 8 bases. The CDR3 is made up of 15 amino acids. Germline assignment: CDR1 LNHDA and CDR2 SQIVND (reference sequence). With 7 bases clipped from V and 6 bases from J, the junction kept 14 bases outside the gene matches. CDR3 nucleotide sequence: TGTGCCAGTAAAGGTGTAGCGGGAAGGAAGACCGAGCAGTACTTC. It translates to CASKGVAGRKTEQYF.

The chain couples TRBV7-8 to TRBJ1-1; 7 bases match TRBD1. CDR3 size: 13 residues. Trimming cost V 8 bases and J 3 bases; bases outside gene matches: 6. Germline lookup yields CDR1 SGHVS and CDR2 FQNEAQ. CDR3 in amino acids: CASGGQKYTEAFF. The DNA of the CDR3 is TGTGCCAGCGGGGGACAGAAATACACTGAAGCTTTCTTT.

This clone was observed once. The V and J genes are TRBV9 and TRBJ2-1; D is undetermined. Germline values: CDR1 SGDLS, CDR2 YYNGEE. The V end lost 3 bases, the J end lost 6 bases, and 16 bases lay between the germline ends. This CDR3 comprises 15 residues. DNA for the CDR3: TGTGCCAGCAGCGCCCGGTCTAGGGTCGGCAATGAGCAGTTCTTC. Translation: CASSARSRVGNEQFF.

The CDR3 reads CASSLTGVGEQFF. The CDR3 region has the DNA TGTGCCAGCAGCTTAACAGGGGTGGGAGAGCAGTTCTTC. The J gene is TRBJ2-1, the V gene TRBV7-3; TRBD1 is a possible D gene (5 bases). The germline V gene has CDR1 SGHTA and CDR2 FQGTGA. V was shortened by 0 bases and J by 10 bases, with 10 bases between the two germline ends. This CDR3 region has 13 residues.

The rearrangement links TRBV7-2 to TRBJ1-2; 7 nucleotides line up with TRBD1. This CDR3 contains 14 residues. Germline-derived CDR1 and CDR2 are SGHTA and FQGNSA. Trimming at V came to 5 bases and at J to 4 bases, leaving 7 bases not matched to a gene. In DNA form, the CDR3 reads TGTGCCAGCAGCCGGCCGGGACAGATCTATGGCTACACCTTC. Translating it yields CASSRPGQIYGYTF.

This clone was counted once. The chain carries TRBV7-3 and TRBJ2-7; 8 bases map to TRBD2. Germline lookup yields CDR1 SGHTA and CDR2 FQGTGA. V lost 5 bases, J lost 7 bases, and 4 bases stayed unmatched. The CDR3 loop spans 12 amino acids. The DNA for the CDR3 is TGTGCCAGCAGCCATACGGGAGGGGAGCAGTACTTC. Translation gives CASSHTGGEQYF.

This rearrangement joins TRBV25-1 to TRBJ1-4; no definite D call. The germline V gene encodes CDR1 MGHDK and CDR2 SYGVNS. The CDR3 is 15 amino acids. V gave up 0 bases and J gave up 4 bases, with 9 bases separating them. CDR3 in DNA: TGTGCCAGCAGTGAATATGCGGGGAATAATGAAAAACTGTTTTTT. Translating gives CASSEYAGNNEKLFF. Full variable domain (remainder filled in from reference TRBV25-1 and TRBJ1-4): EADIYQTPRYLVIGTGKKITLECSQTMGHDKMYWYQQDPGMELHLIHYSYGVNSTEKGDLSSESTVSRIRTEHFPLTLESARPSHTSQYLCASSEYAGNNEKLFFGSGTQLSVL.

The chain links TRBV11-3 to TRBJ2-1; unclear D gene. CDR1 is SGHNT, CDR2 YENEEA, per germline. The germline V and J ends were trimmed by 2 bases and 3 bases, with 11 bases remaining between them. This CDR3 comprises 15 residues. CDR3 coding DNA: TGTGCCAGCAGCTTAATCCACGGATTCTACAATGAGCAGTTCTTC. Its protein product is CASSLIHGFYNEQFF.

The chain couples TRBV27 to TRBJ2-1, with 7 bases identical to TRBD2. Trimming took 2 bases from V and 8 from J; bases not matched to a gene: 6. In germline, CDR1 is MNHEY, CDR2 SMNVEV (reference sequence). CDR3 size: 14 residues. The CDR3 DNA reads as TGTGCCAGCAGTTTACTGGGCGGGAGCGATGAGCAGTTCTTC. This translates into CASSLLGGSDEQFF.

J is TRBJ2-1 and V is TRBV28; D is possibly TRBD2 (5 bases). Germline lookup yields CDR1 MDHEN and CDR2 SYDVKM. V lost 8 bases and J 0 bases, leaving 17 bases between the germline ends. The CDR3 loop spans 16 amino acids. The CDR3 DNA reads TGTGCCAGCGGCGGAGGACCGGACCCCTCCTACAATGAGCAGTTCTTC. As protein: CASGGGPDPSYNEQFF.

The chain links TRBV28 to TRBJ2-7; D may be TRBD1 or TRBD2 (5 bases each). Germline loops: CDR1 MDHEN, CDR2 SYDVKM. This CDR3 region has 14 residues. V lost 3 bases and J lost 0, with 9 bases in between. CDR3 sequence (DNA): TGTGCCAGCAGTTTCGCAGGGAGCTCCTACGAGCAGTACTTC. It specifies CASSFAGSSYEQYF. The full variable domain, completed using reference TRBV28 and TRBJ2-7, is DVKVTQSSRYLVKRTGEKVFLECVQDMDHENMFWYRQDPGLGLRLIYFSYDVKMKEKGDIPEGYSVSREKKERFSLILESASTNQTSMYLCASSFAGSSYEQYFGPGTRLTVT.

V usage is TRBV7-2 and J usage is TRBJ1-4; 7 positions agree with TRBD1. V was pared by 4 bases and J by 5 bases, with 10 bases of the junction left unmatched. Germline assignment: CDR1 SGHTA and CDR2 FQGNSA. The CDR3 loop spans 16 amino acids. The CDR3 bases are TGTGCCAGCAGCTACGGACCCGGGACAGCAAATGAAAAACTGTTTTTT. Translated, it gives CASSYGPGTANEKLFF.

V is TRBV4-3 and J is TRBJ2-7; D possibly matches TRBD1 or TRBD2 (5 bases each). Germline assignment: CDR1 LGHNA and CDR2 YSLEER. The CDR3 extends over 14 amino acids. The V gene lost 5 bases and the J gene lost 5 bases, with 16 bases spanning the gap. CDR3 amino acids: CASSAGLRGNEQYF. The CDR3 DNA sequence: TGCGCCAGCAGCGCCGGGCTCCGGGGCAACGAGCAGTACTTC.

Written as DNA, the CDR3 is TGTGCCAGCAGCGAAGGGACAACAAGGAATGGCTACACCTTC. Translated, it gives CASSEGTTRNGYTF. J is TRBJ1-2 and V is TRBV9, with D tentatively TRBD1 (6 bases). The V gene's germline CDR1 is SGDLS and CDR2 YYNGEE. The V end was cut by 3 bases, the J end by 6 bases, with 15 bases between. This CDR3 has 14 amino acids.

The chain combines TRBV11-2 with TRBJ2-1, with D perhaps TRBD1 (6 bases). The CDR3 covers 14 residues. The germline gives CDR1 SGHAT, CDR2 FQNNGV. V was clipped by 5 bases and J by 7 bases, with 15 bases between them. The CDR3 DNA sequence: TGTGCCAGCAGCCAGGGGCCTCCAGGGAATGAGCAGTTCTTC. Translation gives CASSQGPPGNEQFF.

On this clone: Other DNA sequences from this sample encode an identical CDR3 as well. This CDR3 reads CASSTGQTYEQYF. The CDR3 DNA reads as TGCGCCAGCAGCACGGGACAGACGTACGAGCAGTACTTC. J is TRBJ2-7 and V is TRBV5-1; 7 nucleotides line up with TRBD1. The CDR3 totals 13 residues. Trimming at V came to 4 bases and at J to 4 bases, leaving 5 bases not matched to a gene. Looked up from germline, CDR1 is SGHRS and CDR2 is YFSETQ.